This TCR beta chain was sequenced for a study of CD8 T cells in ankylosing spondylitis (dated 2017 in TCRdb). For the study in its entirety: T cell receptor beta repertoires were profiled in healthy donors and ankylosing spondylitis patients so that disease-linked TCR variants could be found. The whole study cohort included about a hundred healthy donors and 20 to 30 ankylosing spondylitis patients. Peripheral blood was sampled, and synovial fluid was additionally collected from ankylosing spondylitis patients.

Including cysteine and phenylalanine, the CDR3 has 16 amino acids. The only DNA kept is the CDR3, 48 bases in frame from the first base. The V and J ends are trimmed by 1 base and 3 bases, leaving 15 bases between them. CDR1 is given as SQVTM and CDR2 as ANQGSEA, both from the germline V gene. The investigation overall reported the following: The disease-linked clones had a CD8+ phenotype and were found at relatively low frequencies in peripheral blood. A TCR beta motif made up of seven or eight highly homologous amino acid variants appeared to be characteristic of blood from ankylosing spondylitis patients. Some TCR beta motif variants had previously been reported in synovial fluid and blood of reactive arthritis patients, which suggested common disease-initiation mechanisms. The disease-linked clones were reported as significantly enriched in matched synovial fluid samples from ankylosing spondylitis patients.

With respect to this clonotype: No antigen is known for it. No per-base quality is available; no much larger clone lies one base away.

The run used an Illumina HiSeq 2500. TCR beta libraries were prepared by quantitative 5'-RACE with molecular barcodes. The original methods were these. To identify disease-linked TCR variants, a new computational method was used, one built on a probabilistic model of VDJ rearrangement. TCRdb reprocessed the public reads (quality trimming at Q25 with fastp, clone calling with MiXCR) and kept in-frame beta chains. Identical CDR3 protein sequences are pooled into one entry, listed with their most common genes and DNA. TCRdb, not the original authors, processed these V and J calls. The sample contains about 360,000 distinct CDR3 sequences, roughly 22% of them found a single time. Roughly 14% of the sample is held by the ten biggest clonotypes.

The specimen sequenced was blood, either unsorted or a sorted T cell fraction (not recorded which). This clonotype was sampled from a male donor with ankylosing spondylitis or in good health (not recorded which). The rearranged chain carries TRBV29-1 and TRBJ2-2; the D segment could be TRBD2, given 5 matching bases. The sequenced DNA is TGCAGCGTTGAAGGGGTAGGGAGAAAAGACACCGGGGAGCTGTTTTTT. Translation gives CSVEGVGRKDTGELFF.